Following are 21 T cell receptor beta chains from one sample sequenced in a study of radiation and T cells in renal cell carcinoma. Libraries were prepared by immunoSEQ multiplex PCR; TCRdb keeps only in-frame clonotypes and omits some of them. Of 150,000 or so clones listed, about 88% are singletons. The time point: baseline pretreatment blood. This sample's treatment: 15 Gy SBRT to primary tumor, nephrectomy 4 weeks later. Sequences were derived from blood, sampled from a patient whose treatment included radiotherapy and nephrectomy. These receptors were taken from a woman in her fifties or sixties with renal cell carcinoma.

The rearrangement uses TRBV30 and TRBJ2-1, with 8 bases that match TRBD1. Germline-derived CDR1 and CDR2 are GTSNPN and SVGIG (reference sequence). The junction had 6 bases not matched to a gene; V was cut back by 7 bases and J by 7 bases. This CDR3 region has 12 residues. The CDR3 sequence is CALDRGSNEQFF. The DNA for the CDR3 is TGTGCCTTAGACAGGGGTTCGAATGAGCAGTTCTTC. The full variable domain, completed using reference TRBV30 and TRBJ2-1, is SQTIHQWPATLVQPVGSPLSLECTVEGTSNPNLYWYRQAAGRGLQLLFYSVGIGQISSEVPQNLSASRPQDRQFILSSKKLLLSDSGFYLCALDRGSNEQFFGPGTRLTVL.

The chain is built from TRBV9 and TRBJ2-5; 12 bases are shared with TRBD2. The CDR3 is 17 amino acids. From germline, CDR1 is SGDLS and CDR2 YYNGEE. V trimming: 4 bases; J trimming: 5 bases; junction bases outside the gene matches: 12. The CDR3 bases are TGTGCCAGCAGCCCACAAACTAGCGGGGGGCCAGGCGAGACCCAGTACTTC. Residues: CASSPQTSGGPGETQYF.

This chain joins TRBV4-3 and TRBJ1-2, with D possibly matching TRBD1 (6 bases). CDR1 LGHNA and CDR2 YSLEER come from the germline V gene. Trimming stripped 4 bases from V and 8 bases from J, with 20 bases between. This CDR3 comprises 15 residues. CDR3: CASSPQGLSFTGYTF. In nucleotides, the CDR3 is TGCGCCAGCAGCCCCCAGGGGCTTTCCTTTACGGGCTACACCTTC.

The V and J genes are TRBV19 and TRBJ1-3; possibly TRBD1 for D (5 bases). Trimming took 5 bases from V and 0 from J, leaving 11 bases between them. CDR3 length equals 15 residues. CDR1 and CDR2 from the germline V gene are LNHDA and SQIVND (reference sequence). CDR3 DNA: TGTGCCAGTAGTCCCCAGGGACGCTCTGGAAACACCATATATTTT. Translated: CASSPQGRSGNTIYF.

The chain couples TRBV11-2 to TRBJ2-3, with D possibly being TRBD1 or TRBD2 (5 bases each). Germline CDR1 reads SGHAT; CDR2 reads FQNNGV. Deletions cut 5 bases from V and 4 bases from J, with 13 bases between. The CDR3 is made up of 14 amino acids. The CDR3 DNA reads as TGTGCCAGCAGCACCCGACAGAGGGCAGATACGCAGTATTTT. Its protein product is CASSTRQRADTQYF. Full variable domain (missing parts from reference TRBV11-2 and TRBJ2-3): EAGVAQSPRYKIIEKRQSVAFWCNPISGHATLYWYQQILGQGPKLLIQFQNNGVVDDSQLPKDRFSAERLKGVDSTLKIQPAKLEDSAVYLCASSTRQRADTQYFGPGTRLTVL.

V gene TRBV9 combines with J gene TRBJ2-3; 7 bases agree with TRBD2. V lost 1 base and J lost 5; bases outside the gene matches: 10. Germline-derived CDR1 and CDR2 are SGDLS and YYNGEE. This CDR3 comprises 16 residues. The CDR3, as DNA: TGTGCCAGCAGCGTACTAGCAGCGGGGTATCAAGATACGCAGTATTTT. It translates to CASSVLAAGYQDTQYF.

The V and J genes are TRBV29-1 and TRBJ2-1; tentative D call: TRBD2 (6 bases). Trimming removed 0 bases from V and 4 bases from J, with 16 bases in between. This CDR3 has 16 amino acids. The germline V gene encodes CDR1 SQVTM and CDR2 ANQGSEA. The CDR3: CSVEDPLGSGYNEQFF. The DNA of the CDR3 is TGCAGCGTTGAAGATCCTCTCGGGAGCGGATACAATGAGCAGTTCTTC.

This chain connects TRBV28 to TRBJ2-5; D is perhaps TRBD1 (6 bases). This CDR3 comprises 13 residues. V dropped 3 bases and J dropped 2 bases, with 7 bases sitting between them. CDR1 is MDHEN and CDR2 is SYDVKM in the germline V gene. This chain's CDR3 is CASSFQGQETQYF. DNA of the CDR3: TGTGCCAGCAGTTTTCAGGGGCAAGAGACCCAGTACTTC.

The genes are TRBV4-3 and TRBJ1-1, with 9 bases that match TRBD1. CDR1 is LGHNA, CDR2 YSLEER, per germline. V dropped 3 bases and J dropped 4; count of bases not matched to a gene: 6. CDR3 size: 15 residues. The CDR3 sequence is CASSQAQGAGTEAFF. DNA for the CDR3: TGCGCCAGCAGCCAGGCACAGGGGGCTGGCACTGAAGCTTTCTTT.

V gene TRBV29-1 combines with J gene TRBJ1-1, with D possibly TRBD1 on 6 matching bases. The V end was cut by 7 bases, the J end by 1 base, with 13 bases between. Per germline, CDR1 SQVTM and CDR2 ANQGSEA. The CDR3 contains 13 residues. CDR3 protein: CSARTVENTEAFF. CDR3 nucleotide sequence: TGCAGCGCCCGGACAGTAGAGAACACTGAAGCTTTCTTT.

This clone came up once. The rearrangement joins TRBV4-1 to TRBJ2-1, with D perhaps being TRBD1 or TRBD2 (6 bases each). V was pared by 4 bases and J by 0 bases, with 10 bases between. Germline V gene sequence: CDR1 MGHRA, CDR2 YSYEKL. This CDR3 spans 15 amino acids. The CDR3 DNA sequence: TGCGCCAGCAGCCTGAAGGGGGGCTCCTACAATGAGCAGTTCTTC. This encodes CASSLKGGSYNEQFF.

The chain couples TRBV5-5 to TRBJ1-1; no clear D gene. Germline CDR1 is SGHKS and CDR2 is YYEKEE (reference sequence). Between the trimmed V and J ends, which lost 1 base and 5 bases, there was a span of 6 bases. The CDR3 totals 12 residues. The CDR3 reads CASSLRETEAFF. The CDR3 DNA reads TGTGCCAGCAGCTTGAGGGAGACTGAAGCTTTCTTT.

The J gene is TRBJ1-2, the V gene TRBV18; D unclear. The germline V gene has CDR1 KGHSH and CDR2 LQKENI. Trimming cost V 1 base and J 6 bases, with 9 bases left between them. The CDR3 is 13 amino acids. The CDR3 region is CASSPQGLNGYTF. The DNA for the CDR3 is TGTGCCAGCTCACCACAGGGTCTCAATGGCTACACCTTC.

This clone came up a few times. The chain couples TRBV6-5 to TRBJ2-2; D remains unclear. V lost 0 bases, J lost 1 base, and 0 bases lay in between. The CDR3 is made up of 13 amino acids. Germline loops: CDR1 MNHEY, CDR2 SVGAGI. The chain's CDR3 is CASSYSNTGELFF. The CDR3 DNA sequence: TGTGCCAGCAGTTACTCGAACACCGGGGAGCTGTTTTTT.

J is TRBJ1-6 and V is TRBV27; 8 bases are shared with TRBD1. CDR1 and CDR2 from the germline V gene are MNHEY and SMNVEV (reference sequence). Trimming removed 8 bases from V and 8 bases from J; junction bases left unmatched: 5. The CDR3 totals 13 residues. CDR3 region: CASADRVYSPLHF. The CDR3 DNA follows: TGTGCCAGCGCGGACAGGGTATATTCACCCCTCCACTTT.

This CDR3 is CASSSNTLGGYTF. In nucleotides, the CDR3 is TGTGCCAGCAGCTCCAACACGCTAGGTGGCTACACCTTC. The chain joins TRBV7-2 to TRBJ1-2; D is ambiguous. The CDR3 extends over 13 amino acids. Trimming left V 4 bases short and J 7 bases short, with 13 bases between. The germline CDR1 and CDR2 sequences are SGHTA and FQGNSA.

This clone was detected only once. The rearrangement uses TRBV6-5 and TRBJ2-7; TRBD1 or TRBD2 may be the D gene (5 bases each). The CDR3 length is 15 residues. Looked up from germline, CDR1 is MNHEY and CDR2 is SVGAGI. V lost 6 bases to trimming and J lost 0 bases, with 15 bases between them. CDR3 nucleotide sequence: TGTGCCAGCAGGTTCGGGACGGCGAGCTCCTACGAGCAGTACTTC. Translated, it gives CASRFGTASSYEQYF.

This chain joins TRBV7-8 and TRBJ2-7; possible D gene TRBD2, 5 bases. Trimming took off 3 bases at V and 2 bases at J, with 11 bases between the two ends. The CDR3 has 14 residues. From germline, CDR1 is SGHVS and CDR2 FQNEAQ. The CDR3 nucleotides are TGTGCCAGCAGCTTGCTAGCAGGAGCCTACGAGCAGTACTTC. Its protein is CASSLLAGAYEQYF.

The J gene is TRBJ1-1, the V gene TRBV7-8; possibly TRBD1 for D (6 bases). This CDR3 spans 15 amino acids. V was clipped by 1 base and J by 4 bases, with 13 bases between them. Looked up from germline, CDR1 is SGHVS and CDR2 is FQNEAQ. Here the CDR3 DNA reads TGTGCCAGCAGCTTAGTCGTGGGGGCAAGCACTGAAGCTTTCTTT. Residues: CASSLVVGASTEAFF.

This clone came up a few times. The chain recombines TRBV6-1 with TRBJ2-6; D call uncertain. Germline CDR1 is MNHNS and CDR2 is SASEGT. The CDR3 is made up of 13 amino acids. V dropped 3 bases and J dropped 0 bases, with 0 bases sitting between them. CDR3 DNA sequence: TGTGCCAGCAGTGACTCTGGGGCCAACGTCCTGACTTTC. This sequence encodes CASSDSGANVLTF.

This clone has a handful of counts. V and J are TRBV30 and TRBJ1-4; 7 bases map to TRBD1. J gave up 8 bases and V 5 bases, and 14 bases lay outside the gene matches. The CDR3 runs 15 residues. Germline assignment: CDR1 GTSNPN and CDR2 SVGIG (reference sequence). CDR3 loop: CAWDAMGQSIEKLFF. CDR3 nucleotides: TGTGCCTGGGACGCTATGGGACAGTCTATCGAAAAACTGTTTTTT.